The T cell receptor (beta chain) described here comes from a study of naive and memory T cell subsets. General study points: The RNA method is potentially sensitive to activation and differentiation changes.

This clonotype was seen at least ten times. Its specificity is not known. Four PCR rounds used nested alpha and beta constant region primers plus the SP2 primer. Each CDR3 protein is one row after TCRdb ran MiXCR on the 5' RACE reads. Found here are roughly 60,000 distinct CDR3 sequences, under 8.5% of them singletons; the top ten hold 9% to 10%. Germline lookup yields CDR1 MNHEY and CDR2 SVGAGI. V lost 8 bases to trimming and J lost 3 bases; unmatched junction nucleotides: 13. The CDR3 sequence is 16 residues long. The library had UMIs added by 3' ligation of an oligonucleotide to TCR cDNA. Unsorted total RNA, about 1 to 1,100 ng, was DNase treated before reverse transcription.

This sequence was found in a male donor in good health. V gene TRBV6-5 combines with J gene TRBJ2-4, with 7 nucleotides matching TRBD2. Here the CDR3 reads CASAAAGLAVKNIQYF. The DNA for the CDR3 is TGTGCCAGCGCCGCTGCCGGGCTAGCGGTCAAAAACATTCAGTACTTC.